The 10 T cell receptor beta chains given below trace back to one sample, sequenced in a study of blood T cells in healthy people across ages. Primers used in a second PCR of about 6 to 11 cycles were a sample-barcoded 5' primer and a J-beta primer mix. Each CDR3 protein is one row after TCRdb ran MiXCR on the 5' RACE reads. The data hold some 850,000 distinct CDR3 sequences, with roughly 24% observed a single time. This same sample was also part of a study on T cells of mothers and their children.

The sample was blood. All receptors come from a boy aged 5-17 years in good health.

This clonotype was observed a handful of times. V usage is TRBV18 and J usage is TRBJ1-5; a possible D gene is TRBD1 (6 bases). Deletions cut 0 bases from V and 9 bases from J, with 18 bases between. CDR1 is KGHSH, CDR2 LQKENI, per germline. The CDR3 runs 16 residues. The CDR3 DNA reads TGTGCCAGCTCACCACCGGACAGCGTGGAGGGAGTGCCCCAGCATTTT. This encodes CASSPPDSVEGVPQHF.

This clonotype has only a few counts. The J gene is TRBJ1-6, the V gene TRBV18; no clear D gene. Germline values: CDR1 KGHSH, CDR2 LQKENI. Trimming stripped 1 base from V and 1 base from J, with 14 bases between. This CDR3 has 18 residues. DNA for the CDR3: TGTGCCAGCTCACCACAGTCTCCGGGGTGGTCCTATAATTCACCCCTCCACTTT. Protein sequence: CASSPQSPGWSYNSPLHF.

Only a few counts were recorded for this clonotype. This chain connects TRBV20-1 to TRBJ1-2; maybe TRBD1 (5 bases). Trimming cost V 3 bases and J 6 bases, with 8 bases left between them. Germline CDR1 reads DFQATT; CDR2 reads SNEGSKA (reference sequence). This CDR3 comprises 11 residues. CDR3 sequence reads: CSASVGDGYTF. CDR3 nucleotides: TGCAGTGCTAGTGTAGGGGATGGCTACACCTTC.

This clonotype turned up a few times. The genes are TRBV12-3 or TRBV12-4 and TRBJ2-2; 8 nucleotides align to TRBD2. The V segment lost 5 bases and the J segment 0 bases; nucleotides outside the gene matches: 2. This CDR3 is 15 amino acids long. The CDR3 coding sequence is TGTGCCAGCAGTAGGACTAGCCCGAACACCGGGGAGCTGTTTTTT. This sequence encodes CASSRTSPNTGELFF.

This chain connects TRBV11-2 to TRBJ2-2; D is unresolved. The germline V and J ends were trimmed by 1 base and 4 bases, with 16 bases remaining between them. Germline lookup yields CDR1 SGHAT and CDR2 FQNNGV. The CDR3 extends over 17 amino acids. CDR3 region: CASSLGADSLSTGELFF. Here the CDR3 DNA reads TGTGCCAGCAGCTTAGGCGCCGACTCCCTGAGCACCGGGGAGCTGTTTTTT.

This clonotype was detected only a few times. CDR3 sequence reads: CASSFQGGNSPLHF. CDR3 sequence (DNA): TGTGCCAGCAGTTTTCAGGGAGGGAATTCACCCCTCCACTTT. The rearrangement links TRBV12-3 or TRBV12-4 to TRBJ1-6; tentatively, D is TRBD1 (5 bases). Trimming shortened V by 3 bases and J by 7 bases, and 10 bases separated the two germline ends. The CDR3 sequence is 14 residues long.

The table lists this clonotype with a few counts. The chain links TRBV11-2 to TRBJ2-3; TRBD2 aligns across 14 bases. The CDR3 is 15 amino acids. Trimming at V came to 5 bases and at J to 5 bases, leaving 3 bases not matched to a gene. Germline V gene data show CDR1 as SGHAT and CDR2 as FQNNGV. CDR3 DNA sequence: TGTGCCAGCAGCCCGGGACTAGCGGGAGAAGATACGCAGTATTTT. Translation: CASSPGLAGEDTQYF.

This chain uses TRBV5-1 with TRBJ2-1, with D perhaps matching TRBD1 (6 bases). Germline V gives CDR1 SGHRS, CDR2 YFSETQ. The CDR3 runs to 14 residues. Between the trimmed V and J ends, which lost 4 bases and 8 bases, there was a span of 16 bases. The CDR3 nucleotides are TGCGCCAGCAGCCCGCAGGGGCCCGAGGATGAGCAGTTCTTC. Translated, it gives CASSPQGPEDEQFF.

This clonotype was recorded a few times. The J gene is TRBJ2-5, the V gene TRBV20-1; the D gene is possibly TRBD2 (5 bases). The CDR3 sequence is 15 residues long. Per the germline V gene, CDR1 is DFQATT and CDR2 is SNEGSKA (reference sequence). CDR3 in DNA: TGCACCTTGCTAGCCGTGGGCGCAGGACAAGAGACCCAGTACTTC. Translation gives CTLLAVGAGQETQYF.

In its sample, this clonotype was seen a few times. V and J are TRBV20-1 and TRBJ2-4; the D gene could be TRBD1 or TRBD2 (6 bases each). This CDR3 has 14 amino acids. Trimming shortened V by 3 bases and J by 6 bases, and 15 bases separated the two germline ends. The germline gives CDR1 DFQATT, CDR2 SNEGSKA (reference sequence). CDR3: CSASLGGLVNIQYF. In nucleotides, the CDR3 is TGCAGTGCTAGTTTGGGGGGCTTGGTAAACATTCAGTACTTC.